These T cell receptor beta chains were read from a single sample in a study of blood T cell repertoires in COVID-19. Clones were read by immunoSEQ multiplex PCR, and TCRdb kept only the in-frame ones, dropping some. The repertoire holds 400,000 to 450,000 clones, with about 87% as singletons. Sequencing was done on a sample of peripheral blood. These receptors were taken from a woman between 50 and 59 years old with COVID-19, enrolled during active disease. CDR3s include the opening cysteine and the closing phenylalanine or tryptophan.

j_gene	v_gene	CDR3aa
TRBJ2-7	TRBV29-1	CSALSLGTYEQYF
TRBJ1-2	TRBV28	CASNQPAGYGYTF
TRBJ2-7	TRBV10-3	CAISEISGGAYEQYF
TRBJ2-2	TRBV10-3	CAISESGTVNTGELFF
TRBJ1-4	TRBV3-1/TRBV3-2	CASSQGPEGEKLFF
TRBJ2-2	TRBV2	CASRIGVAGTGELFF
TRBJ1-1	TRBV28	CASTANGDTEAFF
TRBJ2-7	TRBV7-9	CASSSYYEQYF
TRBJ2-5	TRBV5-1	CASSFNSPGTVQETQYF
TRBJ1-5	TRBV5-5	CASSSYTSNQPQHF
TRBJ2-3	TRBV24-1	CATSSGGTDTQYF
TRBJ2-7	TRBV30	CAWSGTAISVYEQYF
TRBJ2-6	TRBV9	CASSVRNQGGANVLTF
TRBJ2-6	TRBV19	CARGGTSGGAAGANVLTF
TRBJ2-7	TRBV11-2	CASSHRDNHEQYF
TRBJ1-3	TRBV19	CATKGQLFGNTIYF
TRBJ2-3	TRBV5-1	CASLEGGPRSTDTQYF
TRBJ1-2	TRBV6-5	CASSPQGASGYTF